Listed here are 13 T cell receptor beta chains from one sample, sequenced in a study of cytomegalovirus exposure and HLA in healthy donors. The study ran its PCR with 60 Vbeta and 13 Jbeta primers. Using immunoSEQ multiplex PCR, the repertoire was profiled, and TCRdb retains in-frame clones only, with some absent. The profile shows 130,000 or so clones, about three fifths of them singletons. Sequenced sample: PBMCs. Receptor source: a male donor in good health and CMV-seronegative.

The sample holds a few counts of this clone. This chain links TRBV7-8 with TRBJ2-5; 7 bases line up with TRBD1. The J call may be incorrect, as the DNA end agrees better with TRBJ2-7. The CDR3 spans 16 residues. Germline V lookup: CDR1 SGHVS, CDR2 FQNEAQ. The CDR3, as DNA: TGTGCCAGCAGCCCTAGGGGGCCGCGAGATCCCGGCGAGCAGTACTTC. It codes for CASSPRGPRDPGEQYF.

This chain joins TRBV18 and TRBJ1-5; TRBD1 aligns across 11 bases. After removal of 2 bases from V and 7 bases from J, the junction contained 4 bases not matched to a gene. CDR3 size: 15 residues. Germline V gives CDR1 KGHSH, CDR2 LQKENI. The CDR3 nucleotides read TGTGCCAGCTCACCAACCGGGACAGGGGGACAGCCCCAGCATTTT. Amino acids: CASSPTGTGGQPQHF.

The gene calls are TRBV13 and TRBJ2-1, with D perhaps matching TRBD2 (7 bases). Germline CDR1 reads PRHDT; CDR2 reads FYEKMQ (reference sequence). The CDR3 is 16 residues long. Trimming cost V 0 bases and J 7 bases, with 16 bases left between them. The CDR3 spells CASSLGGRGPLNEQFF. The DNA for the CDR3 is TGTGCCAGCAGCTTAGGCGGGCGGGGGCCCTTGAATGAGCAGTTCTTC.

This clone has a single count. The gene calls are TRBV9 and TRBJ2-1, with D possibly being TRBD2 (5 bases). CDR1 and CDR2 (germline): SGDLS, YYNGEE. The CDR3 loop spans 15 amino acids. Trimming stripped 0 bases from V and 7 bases from J, with 14 bases between. CDR3 loop: CASSVEGLSLNEQFF. The CDR3 DNA reads TGTGCCAGCAGCGTAGAAGGACTGAGCCTTAATGAGCAGTTCTTC.

CDR3 nucleotide sequence: TGTGCCAGCAGCTTTGGAGGTGGGGTAAGCACTGAAGCTTTCTTT. This codes for CASSFGGGVSTEAFF. The genes are TRBV5-4 and TRBJ1-1; the D is unclear. Trimming took off 2 bases at V and 4 bases at J, with 15 bases between the two ends. The CDR3 has 15 amino acids. Germline assignment: CDR1 SGHNT and CDR2 YYREEE (reference sequence).

This chain links TRBV6-5 with TRBJ1-6, with D perhaps matching TRBD1 (5 bases). There are 15 residues in the CDR3. Germline V CDR1 and CDR2: MNHEY, SVGAGI. Trimming stripped 6 bases from V and 7 bases from J, with 16 bases between. CDR3 nucleotide sequence: TGTGCCAGCAGGCAAGTGCTAGGGGTCAATTCACCCCTCCACTTT. It codes for CASRQVLGVNSPLHF.

In nucleotides, the CDR3 is TGTGCCAGCAGTGAAGGGCAGAACACTGAAGCTTTCTTT. Its protein is CASSEGQNTEAFF. V is TRBV6-1 and J is TRBJ1-1; D remains ambiguous. Germline lookup yields CDR1 MNHNS and CDR2 SASEGT. This CDR3 spans 13 amino acids. The V and J ends lost 1 base and 1 base respectively, with 4 bases between them.

V usage is TRBV7-8 and J usage is TRBJ1-2, with 8 positions matching TRBD1. Trimming took 1 base from V and 4 from J; bases not matched to a gene: 2. The CDR3 has 14 amino acids. Germline V gene lookup returns CDR1 SGHVS and CDR2 FQNEAQ. The CDR3 reads CASSLGDRTYGYTF. CDR3 coding DNA: TGTGCCAGCAGCTTAGGGGACAGGACCTATGGCTACACCTTC.

The chain recombines TRBV19 with TRBJ2-1, with 9 nucleotides matching TRBD2. V trimming: 3 bases; J trimming: 6 bases; junction bases outside the gene matches: 15. The CDR3 loop spans 18 amino acids. Germline-derived CDR1 and CDR2 are LNHDA and SQIVND (reference sequence). This chain's CDR3 is CASSIASGGLSWLNEQFF. The CDR3 DNA sequence: TGTGCCAGTAGTATTGCCAGCGGGGGGCTTTCCTGGCTCAATGAGCAGTTCTTC. Full variable domain (outside the CDR3, taken from reference TRBV19 and TRBJ2-1): DGGITQSPKYLFRKEGQNVTLSCEQNLNHDAMYWYRQDPGQGLRLIYYSQIVNDFQKGDIAEGYSVSREKKESFPLTVTSAQKNPTAFYLCASSIASGGLSWLNEQFFGPGTRLTVL.

The CDR3 is CASSYNRGTSGGANEQFF. CDR3 bases: TGTGCCAGCAGCTACAATAGAGGGACTAGCGGGGGGGCCAATGAGCAGTTCTTC. The chain links TRBV7-3 to TRBJ2-1, with TRBD2 matching over 16 bases. Germline CDR1 and CDR2: SGHTA and FQGTGA. This CDR3 is built from 18 residues. Trimming at V came to 4 bases and at J to 6 bases, leaving 9 bases not matched to a gene.

This clone turned up a few times. V and J are TRBV13 and TRBJ1-6, with D possibly being TRBD1 (5 bases). CDR3 length equals 13 residues. V was shortened by 2 bases and J by 10 bases, with 9 bases between the two germline ends. The germline CDR1 and CDR2 sequences are PRHDT and FYEKMQ (reference sequence). Here the CDR3 reads CASSLQGKSPLHF. As DNA, the CDR3 is TGTGCCAGCAGCTTACAGGGCAAATCACCCCTCCACTTT.

The J gene is TRBJ1-5, the V gene TRBV6-6; D is unresolved. The V end was cut by 2 bases, the J end by 2 bases, with 10 bases between. Looked up from germline, CDR1 is MNHNY and CDR2 is SVGAGI (reference sequence). This CDR3 is 15 amino acids long. The CDR3 loop is CASSYGRIGNQPQHF. DNA of the CDR3: TGTGCCAGCAGTTACGGCAGGATCGGCAATCAGCCCCAGCATTTT.

The chain couples TRBV6-4 to TRBJ2-1; the D gene is possibly TRBD2 (7 bases). V dropped 11 bases and J dropped 7 bases, with 21 bases sitting between them. CDR1 MRHNA and CDR2 SNTAGT come from the germline V gene. The CDR3 has 14 amino acids. The DNA of the CDR3 is TGTGCCCCACATGGGGGGGGGCAGTCGAATGAGCAGTTCTTC. Amino acids: CAPHGGGQSNEQFF.